What follows are 16 T cell receptor beta chains derived from one specimen sequenced in a study of blood T cell repertoires in COVID-19 (dated by TCRdb to 2020 to 2022). Receptor libraries were prepared by the immunoSEQ multiplex PCR assay. Imported from immuneACCESS, the table was reduced by TCRdb to in-frame sequences with V and J called. These copies leave out some clones; in studies compared against another copy, an unresolved V gene accounts for under half, and the cause of the remainder is not known. This sample is represented by around 94,000 clones; approximately 90% of them were singletons. The ten largest make up around 2% of the sample. Sequencing was done on a sample of peripheral blood. These TCRs come from a man in his fifties with active COVID-19.

The V and J genes are TRBV5-1 and TRBJ2-3; D possibly corresponds to TRBD2 (6 bases). The germline V gene encodes CDR1 SGHRS and CDR2 YFSETQ. The CDR3 runs 15 residues. Trimming stripped 4 bases from V and 4 bases from J, with 16 bases between. CDR3 residues: CASSPGGVPSDTQYF. CDR3 sequence (DNA): TGCGCCAGCAGCCCGGGCGGGGTACCCTCAGATACGCAGTATTTT.

J is TRBJ1-1 and V is TRBV18; a possible D gene is TRBD1 (5 bases). The CDR3 is 14 residues long. Per germline, CDR1 KGHSH and CDR2 LQKENI. V lost 6 bases and J 0 bases, leaving 11 bases between the germline ends. The CDR3 sequence: CASSGTLMNTEAFF. In nucleotides, the CDR3 is TGTGCCAGCTCCGGGACTCTGATGAACACTGAAGCTTTCTTT.

The rearrangement joins TRBV11-3 to TRBJ2-2, with a weak D call TRBD2 (7 bases). This CDR3 comprises 16 residues. The V and J ends lost 0 bases and 0 bases respectively, with 8 bases between them. CDR1 and CDR2 from the germline V gene are SGHNT and YENEEA. In nucleotides, the CDR3 is TGTGCCAGCAGCTTAGACGGGGGGCCGAACACCGGGGAGCTGTTTTTT. Amino acids: CASSLDGGPNTGELFF.

CDR3 in amino acids: CASSFGSGAYEQYF. The CDR3 DNA follows: TGTGCCAGCAGTTTCGGGTCAGGGGCCTACGAGCAGTACTTC. V and J are TRBV27 and TRBJ2-7; D may be TRBD1 (6 bases). V was pared by 3 bases and J by 2 bases, with 11 bases between. The germline V gene encodes CDR1 MNHEY and CDR2 SMNVEV (reference sequence). The length of the CDR3 is 14 residues.

The gene calls are TRBV11-2 and TRBJ1-4; tentatively, D is TRBD1 (6 bases). The CDR3 extends over 15 amino acids. V was pared by 5 bases and J by 7 bases, with 17 bases between. Germline V lookup: CDR1 SGHAT, CDR2 FQNNGV. DNA for the CDR3: TGTGCCAGCAGCAATACAGGGAGGGGTGGTGAAAAACTGTTTTTT. This translates into CASSNTGRGGEKLFF.

The chain recombines TRBV29-1 with TRBJ1-1; D is uncertain. The V gene's germline CDR1 is SQVTM and CDR2 ANQGSEA. The V end lost 0 bases, the J end lost 1 base, and 6 bases lay between the germline ends. CDR3 length: 13 residues. The CDR3 DNA sequence: TGCAGCGTTGAAGATCATTGGAACACTGAAGCTTTCTTT. Translating gives CSVEDHWNTEAFF.

The rearrangement joins TRBV5-4 to TRBJ1-1, with TRBD1 identical over 8 bases. Per the germline V gene, CDR1 is SGHNT and CDR2 is YYREEE (reference sequence). J gave up 5 bases and V 0 bases, and 3 bases lay outside the gene matches. The CDR3 runs 14 residues. CDR3 sequence reads: CASSLVQGGTEAFF. DNA for the CDR3: TGTGCCAGCAGCTTGGTACAGGGGGGGACTGAAGCTTTCTTT. The whole variable domain, remainder taken from reference TRBV5-4 and TRBJ1-1, is ETGVTQSPTHLIKTRGQQVTLRCSSQSGHNTVSWYQQALGQGPQFIFQYYREEENGRGNFPPRFSGLQFPNYSSELNVNALELDDSALYLCASSLVQGGTEAFFGQGTRLTVV.

This chain links TRBV5-1 with TRBJ2-3; D is perhaps TRBD1 (5 bases). V dropped 4 bases and J dropped 4 bases, with 10 bases sitting between them. The germline V gene encodes CDR1 SGHRS and CDR2 YFSETQ. The CDR3 spans 13 residues. The CDR3 nucleotides read TGCGCCAGCAGCCCGGAAGGGGCAGATACGCAGTATTTT. It encodes CASSPEGADTQYF.

This sequence joins TRBV20-1 and TRBJ2-5, with 7 bases fitting TRBD2. After removal of 6 bases from V and 1 base from J, the junction contained 14 bases not matched to a gene. Germline CDR1 and CDR2: DFQATT and SNEGSKA (reference sequence). This CDR3 is 16 amino acids long. The CDR3, as DNA: TGCAGTGCAAGTACCAGAGCGGGGCGGACCCAAGAGACCCAGTACTTC. It is translated as CSASTRAGRTQETQYF.

This sequence joins TRBV29-1 and TRBJ2-7; 7 bases are a match to TRBD1. With V trimmed by 4 bases and J by 0 bases, 3 bases remained unmatched. Germline V gene data show CDR1 as SQVTM and CDR2 as ANQGSEA. CDR3 length: 13 amino acids. CDR3 region: CSVASGGSYEQYF. The DNA of the CDR3 is TGCAGCGTTGCCTCAGGGGGCTCCTACGAGCAGTACTTC.

This clone is a singleton in its sample. One end of the junction fails to match germline, which may point to a read error. The V gene is TRBV11-1, the J gene TRBJ2-2; the D gene is possibly TRBD1 (5 bases). The length of the CDR3 is 14 residues. Germline V gene lookup returns CDR1 SGHAT and CDR2 FQDESV (reference sequence). CDR3: CASRTRTNTGELFF. The DNA of the CDR3 is TGTGCGAGCAGGACACGGACGAACACCGGGGAGCTGTTTTTT. The full variable domain, in which reference TRBV11-1 and TRBJ2-2 provide the parts outside the CDR3, is EAEVAQSPRYKITEKSQAVAFWCDPISGHATLYWYRQILGQGPELLVQFQDESVVDDSQLPKDRFSAERLKGVDSTLKIQPAELGDSAMYLCASRTRTNTGELFFGEGSRLTVL.

The chain is built from TRBV2 and TRBJ1-1; 10 bases map to TRBD1. V was clipped by 6 bases and J by 5 bases; unmatched bases: 9. The CDR3 loop spans 15 amino acids. The germline CDR1 and CDR2 sequences are SNHLY and FYNNEI. The chain's CDR3 is CASRVTGGLRTEAFF. The CDR3 coding sequence is TGTGCCAGCAGGGTGACAGGGGGCCTACGAACTGAAGCTTTCTTT.

The genes are TRBV5-1 and TRBJ2-1; 11 bases fit TRBD2. Trimming at V came to 3 bases and at J to 7 bases, leaving 15 bases not matched to a gene. Germline CDR1 and CDR2: SGHRS and YFSETQ. The CDR3 runs 18 residues. This CDR3 is CASSSHTSGGRLGNEQFF. In DNA, the CDR3 is TGCGCCAGCAGCTCGCATACTAGCGGGGGTCGATTAGGAAATGAGCAGTTCTTC.

The chain couples TRBV5-1 to TRBJ2-7; 9 bases line up with TRBD2. V trimming: 3 bases; J trimming: 0 bases; junction bases outside the gene matches: 4. The CDR3 totals 15 residues. The germline V gene encodes CDR1 SGHRS and CDR2 YFSETQ. The CDR3 here is CASSSSGASSYEQYF. CDR3 coding DNA: TGCGCCAGCAGCTCTAGCGGGGCGAGCTCCTACGAGCAGTACTTC.

The chain is built from TRBV19 and TRBJ1-1, with a tentative D call TRBD1 (5 bases). CDR1 is LNHDA, CDR2 SQIVND, per germline (reference sequence). The V and J ends lost 7 bases and 6 bases respectively, with 18 bases between them. This CDR3 is 14 amino acids long. The CDR3 protein is CASTLPGGLAEAFF. The CDR3 DNA reads TGTGCCAGTACCCTCCCGGGGGGTCTGGCTGAAGCTTTCTTT.

The CDR3 nucleotides read TGTGCCAGCAGTGAAGCTTTAAGGAGGGGGCGGGCGTATAATTCACCCCTCCACTTT. Amino acids: CASSEALRRGRAYNSPLHF. This chain joins TRBV2 and TRBJ1-6; 7 positions agree with TRBD1. In germline, CDR1 is SNHLY, CDR2 FYNNEI. The CDR3 is 19 residues long. J was trimmed by 4 bases and V by 0 bases; bases with no gene match: 12.